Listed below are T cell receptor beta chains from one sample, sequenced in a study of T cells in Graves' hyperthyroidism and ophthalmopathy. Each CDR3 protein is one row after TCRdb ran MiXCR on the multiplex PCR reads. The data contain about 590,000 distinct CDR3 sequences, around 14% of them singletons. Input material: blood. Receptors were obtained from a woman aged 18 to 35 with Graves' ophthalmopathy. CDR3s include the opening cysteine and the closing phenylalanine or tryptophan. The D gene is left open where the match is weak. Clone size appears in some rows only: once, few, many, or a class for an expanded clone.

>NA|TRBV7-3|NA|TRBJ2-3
TGTGCCAGCAGTCGTCGGGGGCCAGATACGCAGTATTTT
CASSRRGPDTQYF
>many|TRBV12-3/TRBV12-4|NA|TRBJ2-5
TGTGCCAGCAGTTTAGACAGGGTCCATGCCCAGTACTTC
CASSLDRVHAQYF
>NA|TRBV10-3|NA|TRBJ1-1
TGTGCCATCAGTGAGCGGGGTAGAGGGAACACTGAAGCTTTCTTT
CAISERGRGNTEAFF
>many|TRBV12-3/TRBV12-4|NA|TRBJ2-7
TGTGCCAGCAGTTTTCCAGGGCACGAGCAGTACTTC
CASSFPGHEQYF
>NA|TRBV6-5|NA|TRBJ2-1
TGTGCCAGCAGTTACACTCGGGCGGGATCCTACAATGAGCAGTTCTTC
CASSYTRAGSYNEQFF
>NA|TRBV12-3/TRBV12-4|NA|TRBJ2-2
TGTGCCAGCAGCCTCGGAGTTTACACCGGGGAGCTGTTTTTT
CASSLGVYTGELFF
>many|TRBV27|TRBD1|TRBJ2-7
TGTGCCAGCAGTTCCCCCGGGACAGGGTCCTACGAGCAGTACTTC
CASSSPGTGSYEQYF
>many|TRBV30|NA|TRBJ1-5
TGTGCCTCCCAAGAACAGGGAATGCAGCCCCAGCATTTT
CASQEQGMQPQHF
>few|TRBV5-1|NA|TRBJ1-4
TGCGCCAGCAGCTTGGATCGAGGGGAGAATGAAAAACTGTTTTTT
CASSLDRGENEKLFF
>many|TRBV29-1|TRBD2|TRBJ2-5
TGCAGCGTTGCTAGCGGGAGCCAAGAGACCCAGTACTTC
CSVASGSQETQYF
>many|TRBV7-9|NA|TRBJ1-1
TGTGCCAGCAGCTTTGCGGCAGCTGTGAACACTGAAGCTTTCTTT
CASSFAAAVNTEAFF
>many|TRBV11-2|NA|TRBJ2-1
TGTGCCAGCAGCCCTAGGAGGCTTGATGAGCAGTTCTTC
CASSPRRLDEQFF
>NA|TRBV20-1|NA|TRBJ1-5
TGCAGTGCTGCAAGAGCTGTCGGGGATCAGCCCCAGCATTTT
CSAARAVGDQPQHF
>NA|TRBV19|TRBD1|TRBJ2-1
TGTGCCAGTAGGAAAATACAGGGGGAGGCTCTCAATGAGCAGTTCTTC
CASRKIQGEALNEQFF
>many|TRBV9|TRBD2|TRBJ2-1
TGTGCCAGCAGCCCTAGCGGGTTCTCCTACAATGAGCAGTTCTTC
CASSPSGFSYNEQFF
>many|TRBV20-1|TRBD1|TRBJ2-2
TGCAGTGCTAGAGATGGCGTACAGGGGCCCGGGACCGGGGAGCTGTTTTTT
CSARDGVQGPGTGELFF
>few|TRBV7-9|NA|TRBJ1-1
TGTGCCAGCCAAATTGTAGCGGGGAACACTGAAGCTTTCTTT
CASQIVAGNTEAFF
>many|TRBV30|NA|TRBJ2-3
TGTGCCTGGAATTACAGGGCTCTCACAGATACGCAGTATTTT
CAWNYRALTDTQYF
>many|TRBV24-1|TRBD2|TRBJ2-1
TGTGCCACCAGTGATGGGCTAGCGGGAGAGGGGGGCTCCTACAATGAGCAGTTCTTC
CATSDGLAGEGGSYNEQFF
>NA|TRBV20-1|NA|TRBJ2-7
TGCAGTGCTGGCGGTGAGGCGGGATGGGACGAGCAGTACTTC
CSAGGEAGWDEQYF
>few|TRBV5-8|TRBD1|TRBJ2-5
TGTGCCAGCAGCCCTGGACAGGGGGCACAAGAGACCCAGTACTTC
CASSPGQGAQETQYF
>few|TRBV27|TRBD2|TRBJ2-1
TGTGCCAGCACCTTAGGGACTAGCGGTTTCAATGAGCAGTTCTTC
CASTLGTSGFNEQFF
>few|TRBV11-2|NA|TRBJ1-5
TGTGCCAGCAGCTTAGGGGGTACTGATCAGCCCCAGCATTTT
CASSLGGTDQPQHF
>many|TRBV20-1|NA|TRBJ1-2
TGCAGTGCTAGAACTTGGGCGGGGGGAACCTATGGCTACACCTTC
CSARTWAGGTYGYTF
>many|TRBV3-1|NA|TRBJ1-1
TGTGCCAGCAGCCAAGAGAAAGGGGTGGGCACTGAAGCTTTCTTT
CASSQEKGVGTEAFF
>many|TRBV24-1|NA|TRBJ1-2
TGTGCCACCCGCGACCGCTACGATAACTATGGCTACACCTTC
CATRDRYDNYGYTF
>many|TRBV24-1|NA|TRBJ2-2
TGTGCCACCAGTGGTTACGGGGAGCTGTTTTTT
CATSGYGELFF
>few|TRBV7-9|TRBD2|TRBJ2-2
TGTGCCAGCAGCTTAACTAGCGGGAGGGCATTAAGGACCGGGGAGCTGTTTTTT
CASSLTSGRALRTGELFF